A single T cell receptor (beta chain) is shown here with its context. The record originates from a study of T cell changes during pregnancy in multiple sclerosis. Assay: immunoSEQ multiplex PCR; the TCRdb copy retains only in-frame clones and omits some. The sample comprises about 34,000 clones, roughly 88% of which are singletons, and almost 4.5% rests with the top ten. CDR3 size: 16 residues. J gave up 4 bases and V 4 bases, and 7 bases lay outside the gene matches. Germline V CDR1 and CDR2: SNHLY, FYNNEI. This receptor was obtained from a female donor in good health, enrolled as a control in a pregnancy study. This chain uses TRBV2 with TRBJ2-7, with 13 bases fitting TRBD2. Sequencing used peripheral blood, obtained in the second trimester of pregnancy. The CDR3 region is CASSVSRTSGSYEQYF. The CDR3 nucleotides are TGTGCCAGCAGTGTTTCCCGGACTAGCGGGAGTTACGAGCAGTACTTC.